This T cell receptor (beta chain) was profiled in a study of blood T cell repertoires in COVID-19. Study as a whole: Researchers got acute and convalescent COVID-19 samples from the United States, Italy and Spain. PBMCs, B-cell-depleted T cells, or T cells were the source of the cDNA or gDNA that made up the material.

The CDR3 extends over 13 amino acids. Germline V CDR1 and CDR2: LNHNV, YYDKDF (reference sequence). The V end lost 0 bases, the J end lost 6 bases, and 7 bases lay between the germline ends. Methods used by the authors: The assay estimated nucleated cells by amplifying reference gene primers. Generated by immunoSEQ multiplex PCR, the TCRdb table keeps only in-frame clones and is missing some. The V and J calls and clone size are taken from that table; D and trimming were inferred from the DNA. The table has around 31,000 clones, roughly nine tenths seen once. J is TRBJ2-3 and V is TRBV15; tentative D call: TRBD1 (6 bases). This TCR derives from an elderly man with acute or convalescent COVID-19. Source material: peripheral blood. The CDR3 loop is CATSREDRDTQYF. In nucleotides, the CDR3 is TGTGCCACCAGCAGAGAAGACAGGGATACGCAGTATTTT. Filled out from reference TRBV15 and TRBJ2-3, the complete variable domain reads DAMVIQNPRYQVTQFGKPVTLSCSQTLNHNVMYWYQQKSSQAPKLLFHYYDKDFNNEADTPDNFQSRRPNTSFCFLDIRSPGLGDTAMYLCATSREDRDTQYFGPGTRLTVL.